The present entry profiles one T cell receptor (beta chain) with its context. The sample is drawn from a study of Ad26.COV2.S vaccination and SARS-CoV-2 variants. Profiled with immunoSEQ multiplex PCR; TCRdb holds only in-frame clones, not every one. Among some 390,000 clones listed, about 88% were seen once. Trimming left V 3 bases short and J 9 bases short, with 20 bases between. In germline, CDR1 is MGHRA, CDR2 YSYEKL. The CDR3 totals 15 residues. The treatment: around 19 received Ad26.COV2.S at low or high dose, single or two shots; 5 received placebo; per-sample allocation not given. The investigators took samples on day 63 after the first vaccine or placebo injection.

The sequence was collected from a person between 18 and 60 years old who received the Ad26.COV2.S COVID-19 vaccine or a placebo. Specimen: peripheral blood, collected in a trial of Ad26.COV2.S vaccine versus placebo. V and J are TRBV4-1 and TRBJ1-2; no firm D call. The CDR3 coding sequence is TGCGCCAGCAGCCATCAACATTCAGCCCGGGGTAGCTACACCTTC. As protein: CASSHQHSARGSYTF.